This T cell receptor beta chain was recovered during a study of T cell changes during pregnancy in multiple sclerosis. The germline gives CDR1 LNHDA, CDR2 SQIVND (reference sequence). The trim removed 8 bases at V and 4 bases at J, leaving 9 bases unmatched. The length of the CDR3 is 15 residues. The table came from immunoSEQ multiplex PCR; TCRdb's copy has only in-frame clones and leaves some out. The sample records fewer than 45,000 clones, approximately 92% being singletons. The sample was CD4+ T cells from peripheral blood mononuclear cells, taken in the first trimester of pregnancy. The J gene is TRBJ2-2, the V gene TRBV19, with 8 bases identical to TRBD1. This receptor was identified in a female donor with multiple sclerosis, enrolled in a pregnancy study. The CDR3, as DNA: TGTGCCAGTGAGGGCAGGGGGCGCATCACCGGGGAGCTGTTTTTT. Protein: CASEGRGRITGELFF.